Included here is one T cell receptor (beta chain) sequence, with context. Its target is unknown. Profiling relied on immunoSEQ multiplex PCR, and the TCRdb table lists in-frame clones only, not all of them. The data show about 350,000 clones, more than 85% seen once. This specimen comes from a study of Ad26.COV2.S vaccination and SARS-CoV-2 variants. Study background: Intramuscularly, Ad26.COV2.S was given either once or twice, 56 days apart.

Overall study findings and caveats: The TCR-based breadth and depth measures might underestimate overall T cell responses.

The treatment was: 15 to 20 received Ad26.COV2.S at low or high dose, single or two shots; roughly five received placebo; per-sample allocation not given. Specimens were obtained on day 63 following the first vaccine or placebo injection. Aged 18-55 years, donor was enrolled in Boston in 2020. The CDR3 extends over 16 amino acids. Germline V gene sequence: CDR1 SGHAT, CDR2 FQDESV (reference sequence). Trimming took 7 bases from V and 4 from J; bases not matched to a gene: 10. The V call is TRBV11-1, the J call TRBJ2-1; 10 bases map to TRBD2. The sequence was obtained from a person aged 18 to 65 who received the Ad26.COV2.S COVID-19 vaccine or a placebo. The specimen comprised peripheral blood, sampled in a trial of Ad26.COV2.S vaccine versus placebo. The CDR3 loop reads CASNPTSGRDYNEQFF. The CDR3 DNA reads TGTGCCAGCAACCCAACGAGCGGGAGGGATTACAATGAGCAGTTCTTC. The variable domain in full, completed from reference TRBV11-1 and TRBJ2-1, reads EAEVAQSPRYKITEKSQAVAFWCDPISGHATLYWYRQILGQGPELLVQFQDESVVDDSQLPKDRFSAERLKGVDSTLKIQPAELGDSAMYLCASNPTSGRDYNEQFFGPGTRLTVL.